The clone carrying this T cell receptor (beta chain) has ten or more counts. The data were obtained in a study of response to subunit inactivated influenza vaccine. One entry per CDR3 protein results from TCRdb running MiXCR on the RT-PCR reads. The table shows roughly 620,000 distinct CDR3 sequences, with approximately 10% occurring only once. This same sample was also part of a study on T cells expressing NK-cell markers. That source reports: UMIs were included in TCR beta cDNA generated by 5'RACE template switching. It was sorted CD3+CD56-NKG2C+, CD3+CD56+NKG2C- and CD3+CD56+NKG2C+ T cells that provided the TCR beta repertoires. The authors restricted sorting to alpha-beta TCR T cells with an anti-gamma-delta TCR antibody in several experiments. The study found dominant NKG2C+ clonotypes at about 1.0-7.0% of CD8+ T cells in 5 or 6 donors. One observes that, in several donors, these clonotypes were also the leading ones within the CD3+CD56-NKG2C+ fraction.

The receptor comes from a man aged 50 or older who received an inactivated influenza vaccine. Sequenced here: PBMCs from blood, sampled on the day of vaccination.

The CDR3 loop is CASSTGQGPYNEQFF. In DNA form, the CDR3 reads TGCGCCAGCAGCACAGGTCAGGGCCCGTACAATGAGCAGTTCTTC. This chain connects TRBV5-1 to TRBJ2-1, with a weak D call TRBD1 (5 bases). This CDR3 is 15 amino acids long. Germline CDR1 SGHRS, CDR2 YFSETQ. The germline V and J ends were trimmed by 4 bases and 4 bases, with 15 bases remaining between them.